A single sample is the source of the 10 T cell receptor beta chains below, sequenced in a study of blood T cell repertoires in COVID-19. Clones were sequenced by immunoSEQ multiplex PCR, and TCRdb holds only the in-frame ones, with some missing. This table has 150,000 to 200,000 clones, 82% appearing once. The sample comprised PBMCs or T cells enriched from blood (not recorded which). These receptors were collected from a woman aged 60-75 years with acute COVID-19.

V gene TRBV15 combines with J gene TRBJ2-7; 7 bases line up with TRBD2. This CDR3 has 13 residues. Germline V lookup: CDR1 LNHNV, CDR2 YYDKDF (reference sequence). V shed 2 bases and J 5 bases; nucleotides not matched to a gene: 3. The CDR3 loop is CATSRLGGDEQYV. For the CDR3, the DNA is TGTGCCACCAGCAGACTGGGGGGGGACGAGCAGTACGTC.

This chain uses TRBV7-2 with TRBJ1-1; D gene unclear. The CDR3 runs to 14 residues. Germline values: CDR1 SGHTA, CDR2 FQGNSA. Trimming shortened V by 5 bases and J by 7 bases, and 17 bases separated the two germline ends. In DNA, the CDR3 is TGTGCCAGCAGCCCTATTTTAAGTGGCGGTGAAGCTTTCTTT. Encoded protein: CASSPILSGGEAFF.

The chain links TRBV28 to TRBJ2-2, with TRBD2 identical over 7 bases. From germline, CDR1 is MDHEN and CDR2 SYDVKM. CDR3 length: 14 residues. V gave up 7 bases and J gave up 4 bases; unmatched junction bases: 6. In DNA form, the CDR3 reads TGTGCCAGCACCATGGGACTATTCACCGGGGAGCTGTTTTTT. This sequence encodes CASTMGLFTGELFF.

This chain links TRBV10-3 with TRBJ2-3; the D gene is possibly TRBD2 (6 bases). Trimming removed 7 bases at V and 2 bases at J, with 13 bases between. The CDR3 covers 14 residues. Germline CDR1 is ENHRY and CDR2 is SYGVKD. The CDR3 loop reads CAITGGGNTDTQYF. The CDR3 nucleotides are TGTGCCATCACTGGTGGAGGGAACACAGATACGCAGTATTTT.

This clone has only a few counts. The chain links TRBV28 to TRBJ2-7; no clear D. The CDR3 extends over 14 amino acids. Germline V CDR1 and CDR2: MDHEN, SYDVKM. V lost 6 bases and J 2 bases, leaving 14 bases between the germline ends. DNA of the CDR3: TGTGCCAGCAGCCTCCGACACTCAACCTACGAGCAGTACGTC. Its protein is CASSLRHSTYEQYV.

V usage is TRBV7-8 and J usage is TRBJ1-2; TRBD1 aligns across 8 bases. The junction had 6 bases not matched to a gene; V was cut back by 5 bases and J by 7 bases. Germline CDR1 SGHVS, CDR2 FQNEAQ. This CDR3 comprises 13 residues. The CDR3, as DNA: TGTGCCAGCAGCCCTCGACAGGGGTTTGGCTACACCTTC. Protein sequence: CASSPRQGFGYTF.

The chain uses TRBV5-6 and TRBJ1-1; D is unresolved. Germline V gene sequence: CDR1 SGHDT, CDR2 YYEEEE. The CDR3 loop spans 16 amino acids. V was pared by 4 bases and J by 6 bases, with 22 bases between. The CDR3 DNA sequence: TGTGCCAGCAGCCTTGAGGCCCCGCCGTTCTTCGCTGAAGCTTTCTTT. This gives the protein CASSLEAPPFFAEAFF.

The CDR3 reads CASSLRPSGSSGADTQYF. The CDR3 DNA is TGTGCCAGCAGCTTAAGGCCTAGCGGGAGCTCGGGCGCAGATACGCAGTATTTT. The chain uses TRBV7-6 and TRBJ2-3; 10 bases are shared with TRBD2. The CDR3 length is 18 residues. From germline, CDR1 is SGHVS and CDR2 FNYEAQ. V lost 2 bases to trimming and J lost 4 bases; unmatched junction nucleotides: 12.

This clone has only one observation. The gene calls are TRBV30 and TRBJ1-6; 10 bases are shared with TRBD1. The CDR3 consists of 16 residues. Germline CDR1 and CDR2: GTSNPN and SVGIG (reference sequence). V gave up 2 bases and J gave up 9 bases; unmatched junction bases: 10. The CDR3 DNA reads TGTGCCTGGAGTCCCTCGGACAGGGGGTTTGGTTCACCCCTCCACTTT. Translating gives CAWSPSDRGFGSPLHF.

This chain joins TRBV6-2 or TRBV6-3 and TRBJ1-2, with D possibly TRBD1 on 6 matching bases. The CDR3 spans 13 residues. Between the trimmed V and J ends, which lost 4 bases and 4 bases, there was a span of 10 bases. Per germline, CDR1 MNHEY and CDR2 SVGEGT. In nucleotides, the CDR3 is TGTGCCAGCAGTTCCGGACAGCTCTATGGCTACACCTTC. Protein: CASSSGQLYGYTF.